This T cell receptor (beta chain) came from a study of blood T cells in healthy people across ages. Regarding the study as a whole: Older age went with lower TCR beta diversity per million T cells, in a roughly linear way. Lack of knowledge of donor CMV status possibly confounded expanded clonotype changes.

As concerns this clonotype: The antigen is undetermined.

The authors ran a second PCR of about 7 to 11 cycles using a sample-barcoded 5' primer and a J-beta primer mix. TCRdb itself ran the 5' RACE reads through MiXCR, one entry per CDR3 protein. This table holds about 1.1 million distinct CDR3 sequences, 35% to 45% found once. The germline CDR1 and CDR2 sequences are SGHVS and FNYEAQ. Germline trimming cut 2 bases from V and 11 bases from J; bases unmatched to any gene: 23. The CDR3 length is 19 residues. The rearrangement uses TRBV7-6 and TRBJ2-5; 10 nucleotides agree with TRBD1. Sample: blood. The source of this sequence is a young man in good health. The CDR3 sequence is CASSLFYATGGLPYNEQYF. CDR3 nucleotide sequence: TGTGCCAGCAGCTTATTTTACGCGACAGGGGGCCTACCCTACAATGAGCAGTACTTC.